Below are 11 T cell receptor beta chains sequenced from a single sample in a study of blood T cell repertoires in COVID-19. The assay was immunoSEQ multiplex PCR, and TCRdb's table has in-frame clones only and misses some. The data contain about 440,000 clones, roughly nine tenths of them singletons. Source material: PBMCs or T cells enriched from blood (not recorded which). The receptors stem from a woman aged 18-29 years with acute COVID-19.

This chain joins TRBV12-3 or TRBV12-4 and TRBJ1-2; TRBD1 matches 9 bases. There are 13 residues in the CDR3. The V segment lost 7 bases and the J segment 7 bases; nucleotides outside the gene matches: 7. This chain's CDR3 is CASTAGTGFGYTF. The CDR3 region has the DNA TGTGCCAGCACCGCCGGGACAGGGTTTGGCTACACCTTC.

The rearrangement uses TRBV6-5 and TRBJ2-3; 10 positions agree with TRBD1. V trimming: 7 bases; J trimming: 6 bases; junction bases outside the gene matches: 10. The V gene's germline CDR1 is MNHEY and CDR2 SVGAGI. The CDR3 length is 15 residues. The CDR3 here is CASTEDRGMFDTQYF. CDR3 DNA sequence: TGTGCCAGCACCGAGGACAGGGGGATGTTCGATACGCAGTATTTT.

The chain carries TRBV3-1 (or the pseudogene TRBV3-2) and TRBJ1-2, with 8 bases identical to TRBD1. Trimming took 0 bases from V and 3 from J; bases not matched to a gene: 3. CDR3 length: 15 residues. Germline lookup yields CDR1 LGHDT and CDR2 YNNKEL (reference sequence). The CDR3 is CASSQDGTGHYGYTF. CDR3 DNA sequence: TGTGCCAGCAGCCAAGATGGGACAGGCCACTATGGCTACACCTTC.

The chain recombines TRBV3-1 (or the pseudogene TRBV3-2) with TRBJ1-5; D not resolved. Germline loops: CDR1 LGHDT, CDR2 YNNKEL (reference sequence). The CDR3 spans 14 residues. Trimming removed 4 bases at V and 4 bases at J, with 11 bases between. CDR3 sequence: CASSRRGLNQPQHF. DNA of the CDR3: TGTGCCAGCAGCCGCCGGGGATTAAATCAGCCCCAGCATTTT.

The V and J genes are TRBV3-1 (or the pseudogene TRBV3-2) and TRBJ1-4; D not resolved. Per germline, CDR1 LGHDT and CDR2 YNNKEL (reference sequence). V gave up 0 bases and J gave up 2 bases, with 7 bases separating them. This CDR3 has 15 residues. CDR3 DNA: TGTGCCAGCAGCCAAGACTCCGGGACTAATGAAAAACTGTTTTTT. Translation gives CASSQDSGTNEKLFF.

This clone turned up a few times. The chain carries TRBV7-8 and TRBJ1-1; maybe TRBD1 (6 bases). CDR1 is SGHVS and CDR2 is FQNEAQ in the germline V gene. Trimming removed 9 bases at V and 1 base at J, with 15 bases between. CDR3 length: 14 residues. The CDR3 nucleotides are TGTGCCAGTGGGGGGGCCCCTGGGAACACTGAAGCTTTCTTT. It translates to CASGGAPGNTEAFF.

The V gene is TRBV19, the J gene TRBJ1-5; 9 nucleotides agree with TRBD1. Unmatched junction bases numbered 19, after V lost 6 bases and J lost 4 bases. The germline gives CDR1 LNHDA, CDR2 SQIVND (reference sequence). This CDR3 has 19 residues. CDR3 nucleotide sequence: TGTGCCAGTAGCATAAAAAGCACAGGGGGCTTCACGGGGAATCAGCCCCAGCATTTT. Translated: CASSIKSTGGFTGNQPQHF.

This sequence joins TRBV19 and TRBJ2-3; D may be TRBD1 (6 bases). V was cut by 2 bases and J by 2 bases, with 17 bases left in between. Germline V gene sequence: CDR1 LNHDA, CDR2 SQIVND (reference sequence). The CDR3 length is 17 residues. The CDR3, as DNA: TGTGCCAGTAGTATACTGGGGGCCGGACCCGACACAGATACGCAGTATTTT. Translated, it gives CASSILGAGPDTDTQYF.

This clone was observed once. The genes are TRBV7-9 and TRBJ2-1, with D possibly TRBD2 on 6 matching bases. The CDR3 sequence is 13 residues long. The V end was cut by 2 bases, the J end by 10 bases, with 12 bases between. Germline values: CDR1 SEHNR, CDR2 FQNEAQ (reference sequence). DNA for the CDR3: TGTGCCAGCAGCTTAAAAGGGGACTGGGAGCAGTTCTTC. The encoded protein is CASSLKGDWEQFF.

The V call is TRBV6-2 or TRBV6-3, the J call TRBJ1-5, with TRBD1 matching 9 bases. Germline V lookup: CDR1 MNHEY, CDR2 SVGEGT. Trimming cost V 5 bases and J 7 bases; bases outside gene matches: 9. This CDR3 comprises 15 residues. The CDR3 nucleotides are TGTGCCAGCAGTACCCAGGGACAGGGCCAACAGCCCCAGCATTTT. Translation gives CASSTQGQGQQPQHF.

V usage is TRBV30 and J usage is TRBJ2-7; no clear D gene. The CDR3 is made up of 14 amino acids. Germline CDR1 is GTSNPN and CDR2 is SVGIG (reference sequence). Trimming took 2 bases from V and 1 from J, leaving 12 bases between them. For the CDR3, the DNA is TGTGCCTGGAGTCCACCTTACAGTTCCTACGAGCAGTACTTC. Translating gives CAWSPPYSSYEQYF.